Below are 25 T cell receptor beta chains sequenced from a single sample in a study of T cell responses to AZD1222 COVID-19 vaccine. Using immunoSEQ multiplex PCR, the repertoire was profiled, and TCRdb retains in-frame clones only, with some absent. The repertoire holds fewer than 100,000 clones, with 85% to 95% as singletons. Sequences were derived from peripheral blood, sampled on day 0 of AZD1222 vaccination. Every receptor here comes from an adult in good health.

The chain joins TRBV4-1 to TRBJ1-2; possible D gene TRBD1, 5 bases. The V gene lost 2 bases and the J gene lost 4 bases, with 14 bases spanning the gap. The V gene's germline CDR1 is MGHRA and CDR2 YSYEKL. CDR3 length equals 15 residues. For the CDR3, the DNA is TGCGCCAGCAGCCAACTCCTGTCTCAGGGCTATGGCTACACCTTC. Protein: CASSQLLSQGYGYTF.

The chain is built from TRBV27 and TRBJ1-1; no reliable D call. The germline V gene has CDR1 MNHEY and CDR2 SMNVEV (reference sequence). The CDR3 totals 13 residues. Trimming removed 1 base at V and 0 bases at J, with 3 bases between. In DNA form, the CDR3 reads TGTGCCAGCAGTTTATTACTGAACACTGAAGCTTTCTTT. Translated, it gives CASSLLLNTEAFF.

The chain carries TRBV6-1 and TRBJ1-3; D remains ambiguous. In germline, CDR1 is MNHNS, CDR2 SASEGT. The CDR3 covers 16 residues. The V gene lost 0 bases and the J gene lost 2 bases, with 11 bases spanning the gap. The CDR3, as DNA: TGTGCCAGCAGTGAAGCACTAATATCAGCTGGAAACACCATATATTTT. Its protein is CASSEALISAGNTIYF.

The chain is built from TRBV2 and TRBJ1-5; D is unresolved. This CDR3 comprises 12 residues. Germline assignment: CDR1 SNHLY and CDR2 FYNNEI. Trimming cost V 7 bases and J 4 bases, with 8 bases left between them. CDR3: CASTDANQPQHF. CDR3 coding DNA: TGTGCCAGCACGGACGCAAATCAGCCCCAGCATTTT.

The chain has TRBV4-3 and TRBJ1-2; no reliable D call. This CDR3 has 16 residues. Trimming removed 0 bases at V and 4 bases at J, with 15 bases between. CDR1 is LGHNA, CDR2 YSLEER, per germline. In DNA form, the CDR3 reads TGCGCCAGCAGCCAAGATCCCGAAGCCCGTGGCTATGGCTACACCTTC. This gives the protein CASSQDPEARGYGYTF.

The V call is TRBV7-2, the J call TRBJ1-5; perhaps TRBD1 as D (5 bases). The CDR3 has 14 residues. V gave up 7 bases and J gave up 0 bases, with 10 bases separating them. The V gene's germline CDR1 is SGHTA and CDR2 FQGNSA. The CDR3 sequence is CASTWDYSNQPQHF. The CDR3 DNA reads TGTGCCAGCACCTGGGACTATAGCAATCAGCCCCAGCATTTT.

This clone was recorded only once. This chain connects TRBV7-2 to TRBJ1-1; D is unresolved. The CDR3 loop spans 13 amino acids. V was clipped by 5 bases and J by 1 base, with 8 bases between them. The germline CDR1 and CDR2 sequences are SGHTA and FQGNSA. The CDR3 nucleotides read TGTGCCAGCAGCCCATACCGGAACACTGAAGCTTTCTTT. Translated: CASSPYRNTEAFF.

This chain connects TRBV5-4 to TRBJ2-1; 7 nucleotides agree with TRBD2. The CDR3 totals 13 residues. With 6 bases clipped from V and 8 bases from J, the junction kept 8 bases outside the gene matches. Germline CDR1 SGHNT, CDR2 YYREEE (reference sequence). CDR3 loop: CASTAGEQHEQFF. The CDR3 DNA follows: TGTGCCAGCACCGCGGGGGAACAGCATGAGCAGTTCTTC.

The rearrangement links TRBV7-9 to TRBJ2-3; 10 bases align to TRBD2. The length of the CDR3 is 15 residues. Germline V gene lookup returns CDR1 SEHNR and CDR2 FQNEAQ (reference sequence). V was clipped by 3 bases and J by 3 bases; unmatched bases: 3. The CDR3 sequence is CASSFTSGITDTQYF. In nucleotides, the CDR3 is TGTGCCAGCAGCTTTACTAGCGGGATAACAGATACGCAGTATTTT.

The CDR3 DNA reads TGTGCCAGCAGCCAACTTACTAGCGGGAGAAGGAACGAGCAGTACTTC. Protein: CASSQLTSGRRNEQYF. The chain carries TRBV3-1 (or the pseudogene TRBV3-2) and TRBJ2-7, with TRBD2 identical over 11 bases. Trimming cost V 2 bases and J 5 bases; bases outside gene matches: 8. Per germline, CDR1 LGHDT and CDR2 YNNKEL (reference sequence). The CDR3 totals 16 residues.

V and J are TRBV7-3 and TRBJ2-5, with D hard to call. Looked up from germline, CDR1 is SGHTA and CDR2 is FQGTGA. The CDR3 is made up of 14 amino acids. V was trimmed by 0 bases and J by 4 bases, leaving 9 bases between them. The CDR3 DNA reads TGTGCCAGCAGCTTAACAGGATCGTCAGAGACCCAGTACTTC. Residues: CASSLTGSSETQYF.

The chain links TRBV7-9 to TRBJ2-7, with D uncertain. The CDR3 runs to 16 residues. Trimming took off 2 bases at V and 0 bases at J, with 14 bases between the two ends. Germline values: CDR1 SEHNR, CDR2 FQNEAQ (reference sequence). CDR3 in DNA: TGTGCCAGCAGCTTAAGTCCGGGCCGAGGCTCCTACGAGCAGTACTTC. Protein: CASSLSPGRGSYEQYF.

The genes are TRBV6-5 and TRBJ1-6; D unclear. The CDR3 length is 12 residues. V shed 6 bases and J shed 6 bases, with 6 bases lying between them. The germline V gene has CDR1 MNHEY and CDR2 SVGAGI. CDR3 sequence: CASSPGNSPLHF. The CDR3 DNA is TGTGCCAGCAGCCCGGGTAATTCACCCCTCCACTTT.

The chain employs TRBV18 and TRBJ2-6; D is perhaps TRBD2 (6 bases). Germline CDR1 reads KGHSH; CDR2 reads LQKENI. The CDR3 runs to 17 residues. V lost 0 bases, J lost 1 base, and 10 bases lay in between. CDR3 loop: CASSPPGGGSGANVLTF. DNA of the CDR3: TGTGCCAGCTCACCACCCGGGGGTGGGTCTGGGGCCAACGTCCTGACTTTC.

The V gene is TRBV10-3, the J gene TRBJ1-1; TRBD1 might be the D (5 bases). Germline CDR1 reads ENHRY; CDR2 reads SYGVKD. Trimming cost V 2 bases and J 6 bases, with 13 bases left between them. CDR3 length: 14 amino acids. The DNA of the CDR3 is TGTGCCATCAGTGAGCGAGGGGTCCCCCCTGAAGCTTTCTTT. It translates to CAISERGVPPEAFF.

The V and J genes are TRBV27 and TRBJ2-7; 13 positions agree with TRBD2. This CDR3 contains 16 residues. Germline CDR1 MNHEY, CDR2 SMNVEV (reference sequence). J gave up 2 bases and V 2 bases, and 3 bases lay outside the gene matches. The CDR3 DNA sequence: TGTGCCAGCAGTTTAGTCGGACTAGCGGGGGCCTACGAGCAGTACTTC. Its translation is CASSLVGLAGAYEQYF.

V is TRBV6-6 and J is TRBJ2-5, with 8 bases aligning to TRBD1. Per the germline V gene, CDR1 is MNHNY and CDR2 is SVGAGI (reference sequence). V dropped 4 bases and J dropped 6; count of bases not matched to a gene: 10. This CDR3 region has 15 residues. DNA for the CDR3: TGTGCCAGCAGTTCCGCAGGGGGCGTTGTGAAGACCCAGTACTTC. It translates to CASSSAGGVVKTQYF.

The chain has TRBV6-5 and TRBJ1-2; D ambiguous. The CDR3 extends over 15 amino acids. Germline V gene sequence: CDR1 MNHEY, CDR2 SVGAGI. Between the trimmed V and J ends, which lost 2 bases and 5 bases, there was a span of 15 bases. The CDR3 DNA is TGTGCCAGCAGTTACCGCGCGAGGACTGTATATGGCTACACCTTC. Translating gives CASSYRARTVYGYTF.

The chain joins TRBV19 to TRBJ1-3; no clear D gene. From germline, CDR1 is LNHDA and CDR2 SQIVND (reference sequence). The CDR3 consists of 13 residues. V was clipped by 3 bases and J by 0 bases, with 3 bases between them. CDR3 protein: CASSMTSGNTIYF. The CDR3 DNA sequence: TGTGCCAGTAGTATGACCTCTGGAAACACCATATATTTT.

The chain joins TRBV19 to TRBJ1-5, with D perhaps TRBD1 (6 bases). Germline-derived CDR1 and CDR2 are LNHDA and SQIVND (reference sequence). With 10 bases removed from V and 2 bases from J, the gap between germline ends came to 12 bases. This CDR3 spans 13 amino acids. In DNA form, the CDR3 reads TGTGCCAACACAGGGAATGGCAATCAGCCCCAGCATTTT. It encodes CANTGNGNQPQHF.

The rearrangement uses TRBV9 and TRBJ2-2, with a tentative D call TRBD2 (6 bases). Germline CDR1 reads SGDLS; CDR2 reads YYNGEE. The V end lost 0 bases, the J end lost 2 bases, and 8 bases lay between the germline ends. The CDR3 sequence is 15 residues long. The DNA of the CDR3 is TGTGCCAGCAGCGTAGCGGGGGTCAACACCGGGGAGCTGTTTTTT. Its protein is CASSVAGVNTGELFF.

V is TRBV4-3 and J is TRBJ1-2; no clear D. Trimming took off 0 bases at V and 6 bases at J, with 11 bases between the two ends. The CDR3 spans 14 residues. Germline assignment: CDR1 LGHNA and CDR2 YSLEER. The CDR3 DNA follows: TGCGCCAGCAGCCAAGACTCGGGAGACGATGGCTACACCTTC. It specifies CASSQDSGDDGYTF.

The count of this clone is one. This chain connects TRBV7-9 to TRBJ2-2; D is unclear. Germline CDR1 SEHNR, CDR2 FQNEAQ (reference sequence). The ends were cut back, 0 bases at V and 0 bases at J, with 2 bases in the middle. This CDR3 is 14 amino acids long. DNA for the CDR3: TGTGCCAGCAGCTTAGCGCCGAACACCGGGGAGCTGTTTTTT. It is translated as CASSLAPNTGELFF.

The genes are TRBV30 and TRBJ1-6, with D perhaps matching TRBD1 (5 bases). Germline V gene sequence: CDR1 GTSNPN, CDR2 SVGIG (reference sequence). Trimming cost V 4 bases and J 8 bases, with 21 bases left between them. The CDR3 length is 16 residues. This CDR3 reads CAWTKQGLGFDSPLHF. The CDR3 DNA follows: TGTGCCTGGACCAAGCAGGGTCTCGGTTTTGATTCACCCCTCCACTTT.

V and J are TRBV5-4 and TRBJ2-7, with 9 bases aligning to TRBD2. Germline lookup yields CDR1 SGHNT and CDR2 YYREEE (reference sequence). The CDR3 loop spans 16 amino acids. Trimming removed 0 bases from V and 4 bases from J; junction bases left unmatched: 8. Here the CDR3 reads CASSLGSGGRVYEQYF. In DNA, the CDR3 is TGTGCCAGCAGCTTGGGGAGTGGCGGGAGGGTGTACGAGCAGTACTTC.